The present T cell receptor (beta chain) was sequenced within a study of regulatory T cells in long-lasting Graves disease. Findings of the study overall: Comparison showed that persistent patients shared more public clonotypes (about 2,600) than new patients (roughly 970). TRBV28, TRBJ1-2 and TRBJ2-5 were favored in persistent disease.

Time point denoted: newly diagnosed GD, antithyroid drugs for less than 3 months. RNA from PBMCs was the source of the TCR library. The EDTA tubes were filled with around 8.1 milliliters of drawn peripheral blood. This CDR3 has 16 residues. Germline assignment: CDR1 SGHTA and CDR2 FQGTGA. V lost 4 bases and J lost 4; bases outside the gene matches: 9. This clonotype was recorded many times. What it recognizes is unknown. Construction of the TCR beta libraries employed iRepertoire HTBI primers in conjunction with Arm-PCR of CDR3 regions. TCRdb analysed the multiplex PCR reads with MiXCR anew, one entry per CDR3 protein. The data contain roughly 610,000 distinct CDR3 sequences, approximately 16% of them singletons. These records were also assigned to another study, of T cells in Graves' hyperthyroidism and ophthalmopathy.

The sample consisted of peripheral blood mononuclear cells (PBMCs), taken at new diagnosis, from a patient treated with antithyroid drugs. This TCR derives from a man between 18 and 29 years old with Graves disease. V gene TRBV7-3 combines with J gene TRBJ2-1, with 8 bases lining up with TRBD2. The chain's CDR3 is CASSSSGTSPYNEQFF. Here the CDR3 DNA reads TGTGCCAGCAGCTCTTCCGGGACTAGTCCTTACAATGAGCAGTTCTTC.